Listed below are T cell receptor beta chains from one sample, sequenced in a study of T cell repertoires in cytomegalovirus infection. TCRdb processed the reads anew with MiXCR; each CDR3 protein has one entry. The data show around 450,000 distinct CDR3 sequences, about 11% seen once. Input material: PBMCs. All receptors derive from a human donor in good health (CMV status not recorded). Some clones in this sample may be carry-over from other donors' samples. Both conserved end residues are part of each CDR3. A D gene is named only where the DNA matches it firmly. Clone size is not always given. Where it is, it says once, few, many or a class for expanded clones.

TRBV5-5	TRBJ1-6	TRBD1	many	TGTGCCAGCAGCATCGACAGGGTAATTTCACCCCTCCACTTT	CASSIDRVISPLHF
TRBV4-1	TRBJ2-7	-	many	TGCGCCAGCAGCCATCCAAACAGAGGTTCCTACGAGCAGTACTTC	CASSHPNRGSYEQYF
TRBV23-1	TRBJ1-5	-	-	TGCGCCAGCGGGGAGTTGGGGGGTTATAGCAATCAGCCCCAGCATTTT	CASGELGGYSNQPQHF
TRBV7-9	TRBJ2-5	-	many	TGTGCCAGCAGTCGCGGATCGGAGACCCAGTACTTC	CASSRGSETQYF
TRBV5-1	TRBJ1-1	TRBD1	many	TGCGCCAGCAGCTCGGACCCAGGGGGCACTGAAGCTTTCTTT	CASSSDPGGTEAFF
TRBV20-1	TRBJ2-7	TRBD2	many	TGCAGTGCTATAAGCGGGGACGCCTACGAGCAGTACTTC	CSAISGDAYEQYF
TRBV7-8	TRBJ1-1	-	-	TGTGCCAGCAGTTCCTACGGGGGGGACACTGAAGCTTTCTTT	CASSSYGGDTEAFF
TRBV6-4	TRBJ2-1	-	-	TGTGCCAGCAGTCCCCGGATCGGTATACATGGGCAGTTCTTC	CASSPRIGIHGQFF
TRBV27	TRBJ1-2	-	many	TGTGCCAGCAGCCTCAAAAAGTCGAATTATGGCTACACCTTC	CASSLKKSNYGYTF
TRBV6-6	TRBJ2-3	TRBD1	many	TGTGCCAGCAGTTCCCGACAGGGCGATGATACGCAGTATTTT	CASSSRQGDDTQYF
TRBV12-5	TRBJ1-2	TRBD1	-	TGTGCTAGTGGTTTGGTACAGGGGGATGGCTACACCTTC	CASGLVQGDGYTF
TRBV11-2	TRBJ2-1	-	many	TGTGCCAGCAGCTTACTGGGGGATTTGGGTGAGCAGTTCTTC	CASSLLGDLGEQFF
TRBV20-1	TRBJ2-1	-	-	TGCAGTGCTAGATCCCCCGGGACTCTCCCCGATGAGCAGTTCTTC	CSARSPGTLPDEQFF
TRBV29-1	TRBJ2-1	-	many	TGCAGCGTCCCCGGGACGACTGAGCAGTTCTTC	CSVPGTTEQFF
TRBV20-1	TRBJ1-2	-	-	TGCAGTGCTCCGGACAGCCGAGCGGATGGCTACACCTTC	CSAPDSRADGYTF
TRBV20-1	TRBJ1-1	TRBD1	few	TGCAGTGCTAGAGACACACAGGGGTACACTGAAGCTTTCTTT	CSARDTQGYTEAFF
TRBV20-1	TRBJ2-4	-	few	TGCAGTGCTGTGACCCTAGCCAAAAACATTCAGTACTTC	CSAVTLAKNIQYF
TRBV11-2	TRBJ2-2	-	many	TGTGCCAGCAGCCCCGGGAGCAGCACCGGGGAGCTGTTTTTT	CASSPGSSTGELFF
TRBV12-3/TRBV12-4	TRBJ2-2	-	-	TGTGCCAGCATCTGGACAGCGGCGAACACCGGGGAGCTGTTTTTT	CASIWTAANTGELFF
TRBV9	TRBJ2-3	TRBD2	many	TGTGCCAGCAGCGTAGGGCTAGCGGGGGGGGGAGGCACAGATACGCAGTATTTT	CASSVGLAGGGGTDTQYF
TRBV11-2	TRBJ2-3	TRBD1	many	TGTGCCAGCAGCCTACGGACAGGGTGGTCCACAGATACGCAGTATTTT	CASSLRTGWSTDTQYF
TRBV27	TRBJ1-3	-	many	TGTGCCAGCAGTTTAAGCGGGAGCTCTGGAAACACCATATATTTT	CASSLSGSSGNTIYF
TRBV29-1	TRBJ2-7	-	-	TGCAGCGCCGGACGGAGCGGGTCCGAGCAGTACTTC	CSAGRSGSEQYF
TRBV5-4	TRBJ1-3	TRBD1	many	TGTGCCAGCAGCCCAGGAGGGGACAGGGCTGGAAACACCATATATTTT	CASSPGGDRAGNTIYF
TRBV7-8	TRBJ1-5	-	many	TGTGCCAGCAGCTCCCTACAGGGTAGGGATCAGCCCCAGCATTTT	CASSSLQGRDQPQHF
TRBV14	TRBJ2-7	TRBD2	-	TGTGCCAGCAGCCTTCGGACTAGCGGGAAGGCCGAGCAGTACTTC	CASSLRTSGKAEQYF
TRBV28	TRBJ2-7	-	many	TGTGCCAGCAGTTATCCCCGAGCGGCCCACTACGAGCAGTACTTC	CASSYPRAAHYEQYF
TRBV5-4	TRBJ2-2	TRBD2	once	TGTGCCAGCAGCTGGGGGGGGGGGAACACCGGGGAGCTGTTTTTT	CASSWGGGNTGELFF
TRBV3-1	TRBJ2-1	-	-	TGTGCCAGCAGCCAAGGGGGCCCGCAGGTCTTC	CASSQGGPQVF
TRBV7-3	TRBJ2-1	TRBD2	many	TGTGCCAGCAGCCGGACTAGCGGGAGTAATGAGCAGTTCTTC	CASSRTSGSNEQFF
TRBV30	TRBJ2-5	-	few	TGTGCCTGGAGTGTCTGGGGGGGCGAGACCCAGTACTTC	CAWSVWGGETQYF
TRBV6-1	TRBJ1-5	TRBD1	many	TGTGCCAGCAGCGGACAGGGAAGCGCCAATCAGCCCCAGCATTTT	CASSGQGSANQPQHF
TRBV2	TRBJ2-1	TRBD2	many	TGTGCCAGCAGCCCCGCTAGCGGGGGGGCGGTTGAGCAGTTCTTC	CASSPASGGAVEQFF
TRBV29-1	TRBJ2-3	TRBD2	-	TGCAGCGGGGGACTAGCGGGAGCGGCAGATACGCAGTATTTT	CSGGLAGAADTQYF
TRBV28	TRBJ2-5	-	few	TGTGCCAGCAGTTCCGGGCAGGGGCTGAACCAAGAGACCCAGTACTTC	CASSSGQGLNQETQYF
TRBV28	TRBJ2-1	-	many	TGTGCCAGCAGCTCGTCCACGGCAGCGCCTTACTACAATGAGCAGTTCTTC	CASSSSTAAPYYNEQFF
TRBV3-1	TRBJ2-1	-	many	TGTGCCAGCAGCCAAGTTTCTGGCCATGAGCAGTTCTTC	CASSQVSGHEQFF
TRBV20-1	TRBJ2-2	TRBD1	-	TGCAGTGTGGACAGGGTTAACACCGGGGAGCTGTTTTTT	CSVDRVNTGELFF
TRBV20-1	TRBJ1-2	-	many	TGCAGTGCTAGAGATGGGGCAGGGGCAAGGAATGGCTACACCTTC	CSARDGAGARNGYTF
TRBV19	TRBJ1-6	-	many	TGTGCCAGTAGTATGCTTGAAGTCTTTTCACCCCTCCACTTT	CASSMLEVFSPLHF
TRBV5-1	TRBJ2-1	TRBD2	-	TGCGCCTCATGTCGTGGGGTAGCGGGAGCGGATGAGCAGTTCTTC	CASCRGVAGADEQFF
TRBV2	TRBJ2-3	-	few	TGTGCCAGCAGTGGACGTAGAGCGGGAGATACGCAGTATTTT	CASSGRRAGDTQYF
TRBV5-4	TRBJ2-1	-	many	TGTGCCAGCAGCCTGGGACGGGGAATCTACAATGAGCAGTTCTTC	CASSLGRGIYNEQFF
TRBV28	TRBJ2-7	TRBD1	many	TGTGCCAGCAGGTACCGGGACAGCGCCTACGAGCAGTACTTC	CASRYRDSAYEQYF
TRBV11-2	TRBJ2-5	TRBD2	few	TGTGCCAGCAGCAAAGGGACTAGAGAGACCCAGTACTTC	CASSKGTRETQYF
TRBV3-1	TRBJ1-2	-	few	TGTGCCAGCAGCCAAGGTGGGACACCTACAGGCTATGGCTACACCTTC	CASSQGGTPTGYGYTF
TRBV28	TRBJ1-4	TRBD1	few	TGTGCCAGCAGCCCTCCGGGACAGGGGAATGAAAAACTGTTTTTT	CASSPPGQGNEKLFF
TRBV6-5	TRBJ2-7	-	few	TGTGCCAGCAGTCCAACCCTCTACGAGCAGTACTTC	CASSPTLYEQYF
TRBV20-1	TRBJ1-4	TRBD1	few	TGCAGTGCCAAGGGGACAGGGCCTAATGAAAAACTGTTTTTT	CSAKGTGPNEKLFF
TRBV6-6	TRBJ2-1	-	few	TGTGCCAGCCAGAGGGGGAATGAGCAGTTCTTC	CASQRGNEQFF
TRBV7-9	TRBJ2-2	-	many	TGTGCCACCTCAATTGGGGGAGAAGCGGCCGGGGAGCTGTTTTTT	CATSIGGEAAGELFF
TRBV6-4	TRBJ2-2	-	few	TGTGCCAGCAGCCAAATACCGGGACGTACCGGGGAGCTGTTTTTT	CASSQIPGRTGELFF
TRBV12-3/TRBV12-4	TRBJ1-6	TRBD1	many	TGTGCCAGCAGCTCCCGGGACAGAACTCCCCTCCACTTT	CASSSRDRTPLHF
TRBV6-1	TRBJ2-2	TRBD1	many	TGTGCCAGCAGCTCACTTTACCGGGACAGGGCGAACACCGGGGAGCTGTTTTTT	CASSSLYRDRANTGELFF
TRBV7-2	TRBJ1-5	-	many	TGTGCCAGCAGCTCGCAGGAGAATCAGCCCCAGCATTTT	CASSSQENQPQHF
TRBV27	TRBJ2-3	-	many	TGTGCCAGCAGCCCGAGGGACTCAAATGTAGTAGATACGCAGTATTTT	CASSPRDSNVVDTQYF